A single sample is the source of the 14 T cell receptor beta chains below, sequenced in a study of patients and donors after allogeneic stem cell transplantation. TCRdb reanalysed the RT-PCR reads using MiXCR and keeps one entry per CDR3 protein. Found here are about 410,000 distinct CDR3 sequences, under 20% of them singletons; the top ten hold just over 7%. Input material: blood, either unsorted or a sorted T cell fraction (not recorded which). The receptors stem from a human donor who was either an allogeneic HSCT recipient or a stem cell or donor lymphocyte infusion donor (not recorded which). It is not recorded whose cells these are; they may come from a transplant donor.

The chain links TRBV30 to TRBJ1-1, with 8 bases that match TRBD1. CDR1 and CDR2 from the germline V gene are GTSNPN and SVGIG (reference sequence). The length of the CDR3 is 12 residues. Trimming took 1 base from V and 6 from J; bases not matched to a gene: 1. CDR3 DNA sequence: TGTGCCTGGAGTGAGGACAGGGCTGAAGCTTTCTTT. Its translation: CAWSEDRAEAFF.

The CDR3 DNA reads TGTGCCAGCAGTTCCCTGGGCAAAATGAACACTGAAGCTTTCTTT. It specifies CASSSLGKMNTEAFF. The chain combines TRBV6-5 with TRBJ1-1; D remains unclear. The ends were cut back, 4 bases at V and 0 bases at J, with 12 bases in the middle. There are 15 residues in the CDR3. Germline values: CDR1 MNHEY, CDR2 SVGAGI.

V usage is TRBV24-1 and J usage is TRBJ2-2; TRBD2 is a possible D gene (5 bases). CDR1 and CDR2 (germline): KGHDR, SFDVKD. The V and J ends lost 7 bases and 7 bases respectively, with 6 bases between them. The CDR3 totals 11 residues. CDR3 region: CATRLDGELFF. CDR3 bases: TGTGCCACCAGACTAGACGGGGAGCTGTTTTTT.

The chain combines TRBV20-1 with TRBJ2-7; 12 bases agree with TRBD2. The CDR3 is made up of 15 amino acids. The junction had 5 bases not matched to a gene; V was cut back by 3 bases and J by 2 bases. Germline loops: CDR1 DFQATT, CDR2 SNEGSKA (reference sequence). CDR3 coding DNA: TGCAGTGCTAGGAGGGCTAGCGGGAGGGCCTACGAGCAGTACTTC. Its protein product is CSARRASGRAYEQYF.

This clonotype was detected a few times. The CDR3: CASSLGPSGNYEQYF. In nucleotides, the CDR3 is TGTGCCAGCAGCCTGGGGCCTAGCGGTAACTACGAGCAGTACTTC. The V gene is TRBV7-8, the J gene TRBJ2-7, with 7 bases aligning to TRBD2. The trim removed 5 bases at V and 3 bases at J, leaving 10 bases unmatched. In germline, CDR1 is SGHVS, CDR2 FQNEAQ. The CDR3 contains 15 residues.

The chain carries TRBV6-1 and TRBJ2-1; 9 nucleotides align to TRBD2. Germline assignment: CDR1 MNHNS and CDR2 SASEGT. J lost 5 bases, V lost 6 bases, and 11 bases had no gene match. CDR3 length: 16 residues. The CDR3 region has the DNA TGTGCCAGCAGCTCCCTTGCGGGGGGGAAGCACAATGAGCAGTTCTTC. Amino acids: CASSSLAGGKHNEQFF.

This chain links TRBV24-1 with TRBJ2-1, with D perhaps matching TRBD1 (5 bases). V lost 5 bases and J lost 5, with 15 bases in between. The CDR3 extends over 15 amino acids. Germline loops: CDR1 KGHDR, CDR2 SFDVKD. The CDR3 reads CATSVSRPGNNEQFF. CDR3 bases: TGTGCCACCAGTGTTTCCCGGCCAGGGAACAATGAGCAGTTCTTC.

DNA of the CDR3: TGTGCCACCCGGGACGAGGGAACTGAAGCTTTCTTT. It yields the protein CATRDEGTEAFF. The J gene is TRBJ1-1, the V gene TRBV7-9; TRBD1 is a possible D gene (5 bases). Trimming cost V 10 bases and J 5 bases, with 14 bases left between them. Germline CDR1 SEHNR, CDR2 FQNEAQ (reference sequence). The CDR3 runs 12 residues.

The chain links TRBV24-1 to TRBJ2-1; 10 bases are shared with TRBD2. Germline V gene data show CDR1 as KGHDR and CDR2 as SFDVKD. The V and J ends lost 4 bases and 2 bases, in that order; junction bases with no gene match: 10. CDR3 length: 18 amino acids. The CDR3 region has the DNA TGTGCCACCAGTGACCCCGCCAGAGCGGGAGGGCCCTACAATGAGCAGTTCTTC. Residues: CATSDPARAGGPYNEQFF.

This clonotype was detected a few times. V is TRBV24-1 and J is TRBJ2-5; 8 positions agree with TRBD2. This CDR3 has 18 residues. The ends lost 0 bases at V and 4 bases at J; junction bases unmatched: 12. Germline V gene data show CDR1 as KGHDR and CDR2 as SFDVKD. CDR3: CATSDLTGTRGSRETQYF. CDR3 coding DNA: TGTGCCACCAGTGATTTGACCGGGACTAGGGGATCCCGAGAGACCCAGTACTTC.

The chain has TRBV6-5 and TRBJ2-7; a weak D match, TRBD2 (6 bases). Germline values: CDR1 MNHEY, CDR2 SVGAGI. The CDR3 totals 17 residues. The V end lost 2 bases, the J end lost 2 bases, and 19 bases lay between the germline ends. The CDR3 loop is CASSYGFPGTGAYEQYF. DNA for the CDR3: TGTGCCAGCAGTTACGGGTTTCCCGGGACTGGGGCCTACGAGCAGTACTTC.

This clonotype was detected only a few times. This chain connects TRBV9 to TRBJ2-1; 11 bases are shared with TRBD2. In germline, CDR1 is SGDLS, CDR2 YYNGEE. J gave up 10 bases and V 0 bases, and 6 bases lay outside the gene matches. The CDR3 contains 15 residues. The CDR3 nucleotides are TGTGCCAGCAGCGTAGAACTAGCGGGAGTAAACGAGCAGTTCTTC. Its protein product is CASSVELAGVNEQFF.

The rearrangement links TRBV20-1 to TRBJ2-7; TRBD2 matches at 7 bases. The CDR3 extends over 13 amino acids. Germline-derived CDR1 and CDR2 are DFQATT and SNEGSKA (reference sequence). The CDR3 loop reads CGMSGEGAYEQYF. The CDR3 nucleotides read TGCGGAATGAGTGGGGAGGGAGCCTACGAGCAGTACTTC.

This clonotype was seen once. V usage is TRBV18 and J usage is TRBJ1-6; TRBD1 matches 10 bases. Germline trimming cut 2 bases from V and 9 bases from J; bases unmatched to any gene: 13. Germline-derived CDR1 and CDR2 are KGHSH and LQKENI. The CDR3 length is 18 residues. CDR3 amino acids: CASSPIRDRGVYGSPLHF. CDR3 coding DNA: TGTGCCAGCTCACCAATCCGGGACAGGGGCGTTTACGGTTCACCCCTCCACTTT.